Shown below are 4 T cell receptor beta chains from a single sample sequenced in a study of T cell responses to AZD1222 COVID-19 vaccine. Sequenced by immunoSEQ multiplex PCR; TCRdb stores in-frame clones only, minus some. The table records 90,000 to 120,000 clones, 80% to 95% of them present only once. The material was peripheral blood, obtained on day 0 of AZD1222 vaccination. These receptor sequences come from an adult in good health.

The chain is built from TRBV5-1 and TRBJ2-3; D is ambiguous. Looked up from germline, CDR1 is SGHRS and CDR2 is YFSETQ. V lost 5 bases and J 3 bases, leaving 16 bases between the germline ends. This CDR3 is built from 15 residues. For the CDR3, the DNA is TGCGCCAGCAGTTCGAGACCGCAGCAGACAGATACGCAGTATTTT. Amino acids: CASSSRPQQTDTQYF.

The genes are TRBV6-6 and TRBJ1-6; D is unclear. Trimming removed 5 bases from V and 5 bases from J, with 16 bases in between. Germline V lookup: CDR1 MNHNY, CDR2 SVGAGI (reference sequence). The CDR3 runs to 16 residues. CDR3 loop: CASSRGRNLDNSPLHF. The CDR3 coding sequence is TGTGCCAGCAGTCGCGGACGGAATCTAGATAATTCACCCCTCCACTTT.

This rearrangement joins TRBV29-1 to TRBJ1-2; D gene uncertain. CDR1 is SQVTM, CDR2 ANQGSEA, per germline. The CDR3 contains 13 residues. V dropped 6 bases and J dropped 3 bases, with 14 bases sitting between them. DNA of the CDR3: TGCAGCGTCCGGGATAATAGTTACTATGGCTACACCTTC. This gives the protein CSVRDNSYYGYTF.

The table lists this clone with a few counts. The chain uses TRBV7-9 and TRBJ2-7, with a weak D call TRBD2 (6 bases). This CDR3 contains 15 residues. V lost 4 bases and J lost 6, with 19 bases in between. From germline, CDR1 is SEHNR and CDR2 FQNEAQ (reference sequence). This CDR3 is CASSSQKEGLGEQYF. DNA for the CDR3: TGTGCCAGCAGCTCCCAAAAGGAGGGCCTTGGCGAGCAGTACTTC. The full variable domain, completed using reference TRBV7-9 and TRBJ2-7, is DTGVSQNPRHKITKRGQNVTFRCDPISEHNRLYWYRQTLGQGPEFLTYFQNEAQLEKSRLLSDRFSAERPKGSFSTLEIQRTEQGDSAMYLCASSSQKEGLGEQYFGPGTRLTVT.